Listed below are T cell receptor beta chains from one sample, sequenced in a study of OX40 agonist ivuxolimab in advanced cancers. The assay was immunoSEQ multiplex PCR, and TCRdb's table has in-frame clones only and misses some. The sample gives around 65,000 clones, 88% of which show up once; about 5% is in the top ten. The source material was CD4+ or CD8+ T cells sorted from blood, sampled in a trial of the OX40 agonist ivuxolimab. The receptors come from an adult with an advanced solid tumor such as melanoma, head and neck, liver or kidney cancer. Each CDR3 is given with its conserved first and last residue. A D gene is named only where the DNA matches it firmly.

TRBJ1-2 | 13 | TRBV5-1 | TRBD1 | CASSFGQGYGYTF | TGCGCCAGCAGCTTCGGACAGGGTTATGGCTACACCTTC
TRBJ1-2 | 13 | TRBV27 | . | CASSFKEDYGYTF | TGTGCCAGCAGTTTTAAGGAGGACTATGGCTACACCTTC
TRBJ2-5 | 16 | TRBV6-1 | TRBD2 | CASSELAGGFQETQYF | TGTGCCAGCAGTGAACTAGCGGGGGGGTTTCAAGAGACCCAGTACTTC
TRBJ2-7 | 13 | TRBV2 | . | CASSTVPYVKQYF | TGTGCCAGCAGCACGGTACCCTACGTCAAGCAGTACTTC
TRBJ2-7 | 16 | TRBV7-5 | . | CVRNPFAGIGSYEQYF | TGTGTCAGAAACCCCTTCGCGGGTATCGGGTCCTACGAGCAGTACTTC
TRBJ2-1 | 13 | TRBV18 | . | CASSPLIGDEQFF | TGTGCCAGCTCACCCCTCATCGGGGATGAGCAGTTCTTC
TRBJ2-4 | 13 | TRBV6-1 | . | CASGGWVPPDQYF | TGTGCCAGCGGGGGATGGGTCCCGCCGGATCAGTACTTC
TRBJ2-7 | 17 | TRBV19 | . | CASSINFDRLSYYEQYF | TGTGCCAGTAGTATTAACTTTGACAGACTCAGCTACTACGAGCAGTACTTC
TRBJ2-1 | 14 | TRBV19 | . | CASAGGFLQFEQFF | TGTGCCAGTGCCGGTGGATTTCTACAATTTGAGCAGTTCTTC
TRBJ1-5 | 15 | TRBV15 | TRBD1 | CATSTGTGGNPPQHF | TGTGCCACCAGCACCGGGACAGGGGGCAATCCGCCCCAGCATTTT
TRBJ1-1 | 14 | TRBV5-1 | . | CASSYDGAGTEAFF | TGCGCCAGCAGTTATGACGGGGCGGGAACTGAAGCTTTCTTT
TRBJ1-2 | 12 | TRBV6-6 | . | CASYVANYGYTF | TGTGCCAGCTACGTAGCTAACTATGGCTACACCTTC
TRBJ1-6 | 15 | TRBV9 | . | CASSVGQGHNSPLHF | TGTGCCAGCAGCGTAGGGCAGGGCCATAATTCACCCCTCCACTTT
TRBJ1-1 | 15 | TRBV11-3 | . | CASSLDPGGRVEAFF | TGTGCCAGCAGCTTAGATCCGGGGGGCCGAGTTGAAGCTTTCTTT
TRBJ2-7 | 14 | TRBV18 | . | CASSRGAEVYEQYF | TGTGCCAGCTCACGGGGTGCGGAGGTCTACGAGCAGTACTTC
TRBJ1-2 | 11 | TRBV20-1 | . | CSAEGVYGYTF | TGCAGTGCCGAGGGGGTTTATGGCTACACCTTC
TRBJ2-1 | 16 | TRBV4-2 | . | CASSQDTGISYNEQFF | TGTGCCAGCAGCCAAGATACAGGGATCTCCTACAATGAGCAGTTCTTC
TRBJ1-1 | 14 | TRBV29-1 | TRBD1 | CSGRQGSGNTEAFF | TGCAGCGGGCGACAGGGGTCGGGGAACACTGAAGCTTTCTTT
TRBJ1-1 | 14 | TRBV28 | . | CATVGGTANTEAFF | TGTGCCACCGTGGGGGGTACGGCCAACACTGAAGCTTTCTTT
TRBJ1-1 | 15 | TRBV7-9 | . | CASSSGQLTDTEAFF | TGTGCCAGCAGCTCGGGTCAACTTACTGACACTGAAGCTTTCTTT
TRBJ2-7 | 13 | TRBV9 | . | CASSVAGVGEQYF | TGTGCCAGCAGCGTAGCGGGAGTAGGAGAGCAGTACTTC
TRBJ1-1 | 13 | TRBV5-1 | . | CASSFEGRTEAFF | TGCGCCAGCAGCTTCGAGGGTCGAACTGAAGCTTTCTTT
TRBJ2-3 | 14 | TRBV7-9 | TRBD2 | CASSFSGGADTQYF | TGTGCCAGCAGCTTCTCGGGGGGGGCAGATACGCAGTATTTT
TRBJ1-1 | 14 | TRBV25-1 | . | CASSAWQGNTEAFF | TGTGCCAGCAGTGCTTGGCAGGGGAACACTGAAGCTTTCTTT
TRBJ2-2 | 15 | TRBV15 | TRBD2 | CATSRAGGFTGELFF | TGTGCCACCAGCAGGGCGGGGGGCTTCACCGGGGAGCTGTTTTTT
TRBJ1-2 | 14 | TRBV5-4 | TRBD1 | CASSLRTGDYGYTF | TGTGCCAGCAGCCTGAGGACAGGGGACTATGGCTACACCTTC
TRBJ2-7 | 14 | TRBV6-5 | TRBD2 | CASTGTSRVYEQYF | TGTGCCAGCACCGGGACTAGCCGGGTCTACGAGCAGTACTTC
TRBJ1-5 | 15 | TRBV19 | . | CASSSGGGKDQPQHF | TGTGCCAGTAGCTCTGGGGGGGGGAAGGATCAGCCCCAGCATTTT